What follows is one TCR beta chain and its context. Its antigen is currently not known. No much larger clone exists at a distance of one base, and base qualities are not known. The germline V gene sets CDR1 to SGHTA and CDR2 to FQGTGA. From cysteine to phenylalanine, the CDR3 is 15 amino acids long. Only CDR3 DNA remains: 45 bases, in frame from the first base. Germline trimming: 2 bases from V, 2 bases from J; junction bases outside gene matches: 2. This entry belongs to a study of control samples from healthy donors and cancer patients (dated by TCRdb to about 2020). The library was made by the immunoSEQ multiplex PCR assay. Drawn from immuneACCESS, this table holds only the in-frame rearrangements with V and J called that TCRdb kept. Clones are partly lost; checked studies trace under half to an unresolved V gene and leave the rest unexplained. In all, the sample holds 85,000 to 90,000 clones, and roughly nine tenths of those were seen once. Together, the top ten hold under 25% of the sample.

This TCR came from a man aged 25-45 years in good health. The chain is encoded by TRBV7-3 joined to TRBJ2-5; 10 of the junction bases match TRBD2. The sample consisted of blood. The CDR3 protein sequence reads: CASSLLAGVQETQYF. The nucleotides read TGTGCCAGCAGCTTACTAGCGGGGGTACAAGAGACCCAGTACTTC.